What follows are 5 T cell receptor beta chains derived from one specimen sequenced in a study of cytomegalovirus exposure and HLA in healthy donors. The PCR was carried out with 60 Vbeta primers and 13 Jbeta primers. TCRdb keeps only in-frame clones here, not all; method: immunoSEQ multiplex PCR. The table records roughly 140,000 clones, around four fifths of them present only once. Sequencing was done on a sample of PBMCs. The receptors here all came from a female donor in good health and CMV-seronegative.

V and J are TRBV7-3 and TRBJ1-1, with D unclear. The CDR3 length is 15 residues. Per germline, CDR1 SGHTA and CDR2 FQGTGA. Trimming shortened V by 3 bases and J by 2 bases, and 13 bases separated the two germline ends. The CDR3 sequence is CASSLKQVSNTEAFF. CDR3 DNA: TGTGCCAGCAGCTTGAAGCAAGTCTCAAACACTGAAGCTTTCTTT.

This chain joins TRBV7-9 and TRBJ2-3; D not certain. V shed 2 bases and J shed 0 bases, with 3 bases lying between them. Per germline, CDR1 SEHNR and CDR2 FQNEAQ (reference sequence). The CDR3 runs to 13 residues. In nucleotides, the CDR3 is TGTGCCAGCAGCTTACTTAGCACAGATACGCAGTATTTT. Protein sequence: CASSLLSTDTQYF.

A note on this clone: The junction departs from germline at one end; a sequencing error may be responsible. This chain joins TRBV7-9 and TRBJ1-2; a weak D match, TRBD1 (5 bases). Germline values: CDR1 SEHNR, CDR2 FQNEAQ (reference sequence). This CDR3 is 15 amino acids long. CDR3 coding DNA: TGTGCCAGCAGCTTAGCGGGGGGGGAAGCTAGTGGCTACCCCTTC. This translates into CASSLAGGEASGYPF.

As for this clone: At one boundary the junction diverges from the germline segment, which might be a read error. The chain combines TRBV7-9 with TRBJ2-2; TRBD1 matches at 7 bases. CDR3 length: 14 residues. Germline CDR1 is SEHNR and CDR2 is FQNEAQ (reference sequence). CDR3 DNA: TGTGCCAGCAGATTAGACAGGGCGGCCGGGGAGCTGTTTTTT. Protein product: CASRLDRAAGELFF.

This chain connects TRBV6-1 to TRBJ2-7, with a weak D call TRBD1 (6 bases). Trimming shortened V by 8 bases and J by 5 bases, and 16 bases separated the two germline ends. The germline gives CDR1 MNHNS, CDR2 SASEGT. The CDR3 runs 13 residues. In DNA form, the CDR3 reads TGTGCCAGCTCAACAGGGTTCACCCACGAGCAGTACTTC. Encoded protein: CASSTGFTHEQYF.